This TCR delta chain was recorded in a study of Vδ1+ human thymocytes. The CDR3 sequence is 11 residues long. Germline CDR1 is TSWWSYY and CDR2 is QGS. V shed 4 bases and J shed 9 bases, with 9 bases lying between them. Study-wide results and caveats: In the thymus, TRG and TRD repertoires looked highly polyclonal with Gaussian CDR3 lengths. Thymic delta-chain repertoires held approximately 20% Vdelta2 sequences and few Vdelta3, despite high sort purity. TRG sequences recurred across donors, whereas TRD sequences stayed essentially private.

The sorted cells were CD3+ Vdelta1+ Vdelta2- thymocytes from alphabeta-depleted thymus. In the case of this clone: The antigen is unknown.

RNA was extracted from the cells and then reverse transcribed. Pooled V-gene forward primers with one constant-region reverse primer generated the CDR3 amplicons by multiplex PCR. TCRdb fed the multiplex PCR reads to CATT. The sample yields 45,000 to 60,000 delta-chain clones, approximately 15% seen once. The genes are TRDV1 and TRDJ1, with no clear D. This TCR was sampled from a boy less than two years old who had congenital heart surgery. Material: Vdelta1+ gamma-delta thymocytes from the thymus. Subset specified: FACS-sorted CD3+ TCRalphabeta- TCRVdelta1+ TCRVdelta2- thymocytes. CDR3 in amino acids: CALGGIGELIF. The CDR3 nucleotides read TGTGCTCTTGGGGGGATCGGGGAACTCATCTTT.